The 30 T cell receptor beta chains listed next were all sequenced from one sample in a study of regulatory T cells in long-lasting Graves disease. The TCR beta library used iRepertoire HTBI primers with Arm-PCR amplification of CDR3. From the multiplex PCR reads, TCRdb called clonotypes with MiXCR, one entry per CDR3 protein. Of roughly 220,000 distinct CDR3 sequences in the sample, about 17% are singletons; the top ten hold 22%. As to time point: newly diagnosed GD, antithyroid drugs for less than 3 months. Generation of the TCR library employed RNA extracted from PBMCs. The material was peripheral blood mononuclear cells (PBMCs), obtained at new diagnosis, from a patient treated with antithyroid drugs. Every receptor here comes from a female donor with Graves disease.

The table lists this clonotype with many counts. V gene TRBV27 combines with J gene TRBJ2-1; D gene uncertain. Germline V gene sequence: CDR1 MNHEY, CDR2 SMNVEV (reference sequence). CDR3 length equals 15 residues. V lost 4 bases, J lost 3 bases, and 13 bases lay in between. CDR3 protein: CASSSRTPRYNEQFF. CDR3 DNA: TGTGCCAGCAGTTCTCGAACACCACGCTACAATGAGCAGTTCTTC.

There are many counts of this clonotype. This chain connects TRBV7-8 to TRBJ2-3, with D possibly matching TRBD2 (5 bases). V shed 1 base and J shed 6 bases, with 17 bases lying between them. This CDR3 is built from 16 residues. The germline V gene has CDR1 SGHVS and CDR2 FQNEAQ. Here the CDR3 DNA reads TGTGCCAGCAGCTTAGATCGCTCGGGGAGACGGGATACGCAGTATTTT. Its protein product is CASSLDRSGRRDTQYF.

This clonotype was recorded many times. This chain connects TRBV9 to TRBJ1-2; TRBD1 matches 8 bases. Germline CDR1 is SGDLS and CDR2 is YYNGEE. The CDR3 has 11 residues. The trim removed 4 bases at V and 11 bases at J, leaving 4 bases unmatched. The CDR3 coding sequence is TGTGCCAGCAGCCGCACAGGGGGGTACACCTTC. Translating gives CASSRTGGYTF.

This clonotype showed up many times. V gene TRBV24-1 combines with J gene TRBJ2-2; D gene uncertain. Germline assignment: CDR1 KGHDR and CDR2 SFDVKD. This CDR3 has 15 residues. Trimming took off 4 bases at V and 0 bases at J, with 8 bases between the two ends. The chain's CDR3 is CATSDIVTNTGELFF. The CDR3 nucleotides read TGTGCCACCAGTGACATTGTAACGAACACCGGGGAGCTGTTTTTT.

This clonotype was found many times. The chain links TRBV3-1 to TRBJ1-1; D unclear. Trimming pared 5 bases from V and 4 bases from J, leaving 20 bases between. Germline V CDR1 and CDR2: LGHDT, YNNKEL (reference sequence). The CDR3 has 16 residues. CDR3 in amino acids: CASSAPGSSRGTEAFF. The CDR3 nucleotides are TGTGCCAGCAGCGCACCCGGGTCCTCACGCGGCACTGAAGCTTTCTTT.

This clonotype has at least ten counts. CDR3 in DNA: TGTGCCAGCAGCCAAGAGATGGGGACGGGCCCCTCCGATGGCTACACCTTC. Protein: CASSQEMGTGPSDGYTF. This rearrangement joins TRBV14 to TRBJ1-2, with D perhaps matching TRBD1 (5 bases). Germline V gene sequence: CDR1 SGHDN, CDR2 FVKESK. The CDR3 has 17 residues. Trimming took 0 bases from V and 6 from J, leaving 20 bases between them.

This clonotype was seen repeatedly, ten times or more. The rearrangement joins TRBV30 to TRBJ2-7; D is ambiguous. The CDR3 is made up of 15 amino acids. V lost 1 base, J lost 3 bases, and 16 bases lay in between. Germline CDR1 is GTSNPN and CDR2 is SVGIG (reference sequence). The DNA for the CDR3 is TGTGCCTGGAGTGCGAGGCCTATCTCAAACTACGAGCAGTACTTC. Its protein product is CAWSARPISNYEQYF.

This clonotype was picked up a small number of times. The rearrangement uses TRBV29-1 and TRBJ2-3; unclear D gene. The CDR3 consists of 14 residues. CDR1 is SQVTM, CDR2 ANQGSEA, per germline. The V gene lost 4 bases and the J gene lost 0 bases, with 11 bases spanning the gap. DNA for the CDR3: TGCAGCGTTGCGGCAGACTCTAGCACAGATACGCAGTATTTT. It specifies CSVAADSSTDTQYF.

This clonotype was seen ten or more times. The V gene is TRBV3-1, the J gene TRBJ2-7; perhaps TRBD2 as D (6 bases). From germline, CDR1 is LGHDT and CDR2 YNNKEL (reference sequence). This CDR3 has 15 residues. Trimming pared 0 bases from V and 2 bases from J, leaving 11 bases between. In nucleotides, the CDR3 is TGTGCCAGCAGCCAAGATGCGGGACTTGCCTACGAGCAGTACTTC. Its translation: CASSQDAGLAYEQYF.

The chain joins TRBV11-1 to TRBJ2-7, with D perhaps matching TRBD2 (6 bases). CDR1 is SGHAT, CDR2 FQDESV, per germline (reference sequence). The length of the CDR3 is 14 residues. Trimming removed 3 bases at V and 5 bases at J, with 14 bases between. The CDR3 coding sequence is TGTGCCAGCAGCTTGCGGGACGGAGGGGACGAGCAGTACTTC. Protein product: CASSLRDGGDEQYF.

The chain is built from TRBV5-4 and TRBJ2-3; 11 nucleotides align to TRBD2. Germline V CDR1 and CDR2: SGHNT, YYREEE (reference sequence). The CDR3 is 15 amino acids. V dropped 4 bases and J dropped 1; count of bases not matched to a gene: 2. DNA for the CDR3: TGTGCCAGCAGCAGGGGACTAGCGGGCACAGATACGCAGTATTTT. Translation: CASSRGLAGTDTQYF.

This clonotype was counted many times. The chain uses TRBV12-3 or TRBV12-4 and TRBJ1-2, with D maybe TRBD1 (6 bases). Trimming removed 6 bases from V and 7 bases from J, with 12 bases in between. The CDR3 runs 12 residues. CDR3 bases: TGTGCCAGCAGCCAGGGGTCTAGTGGCTACACCTTC. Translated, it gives CASSQGSSGYTF.

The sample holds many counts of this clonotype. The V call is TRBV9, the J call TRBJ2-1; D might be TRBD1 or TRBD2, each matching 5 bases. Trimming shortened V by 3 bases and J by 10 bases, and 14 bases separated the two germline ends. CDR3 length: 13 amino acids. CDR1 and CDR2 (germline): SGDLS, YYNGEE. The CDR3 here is CASSGTLGTEQFF. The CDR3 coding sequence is TGTGCCAGCAGCGGGACGCTGGGGACCGAGCAGTTCTTC.

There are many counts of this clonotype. The chain's CDR3 is CSASLAAEQFF. CDR3 in DNA: TGCAGTGCTAGCCTCGCGGCTGAGCAGTTCTTC. This rearrangement joins TRBV20-1 to TRBJ2-1; D uncertain. This CDR3 spans 11 amino acids. V lost 3 bases to trimming and J lost 9 bases, with 9 bases between them. CDR1 is DFQATT, CDR2 SNEGSKA, per germline (reference sequence).

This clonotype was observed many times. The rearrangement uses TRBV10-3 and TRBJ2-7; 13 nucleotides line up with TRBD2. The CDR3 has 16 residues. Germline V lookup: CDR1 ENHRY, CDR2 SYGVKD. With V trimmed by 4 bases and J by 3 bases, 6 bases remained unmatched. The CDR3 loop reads CAISGGLAGVFYEQYF. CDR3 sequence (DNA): TGTGCCATCAGTGGCGGACTAGCGGGAGTATTCTACGAGCAGTACTTC.

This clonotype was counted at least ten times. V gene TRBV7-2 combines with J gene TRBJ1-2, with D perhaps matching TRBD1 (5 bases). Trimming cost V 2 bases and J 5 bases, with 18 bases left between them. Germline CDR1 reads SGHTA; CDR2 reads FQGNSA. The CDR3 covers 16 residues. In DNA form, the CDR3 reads TGTGCCAGCAGCTTACGGTCGCTCGGGGGAGCTTATGGCTACACCTTC. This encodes CASSLRSLGGAYGYTF.

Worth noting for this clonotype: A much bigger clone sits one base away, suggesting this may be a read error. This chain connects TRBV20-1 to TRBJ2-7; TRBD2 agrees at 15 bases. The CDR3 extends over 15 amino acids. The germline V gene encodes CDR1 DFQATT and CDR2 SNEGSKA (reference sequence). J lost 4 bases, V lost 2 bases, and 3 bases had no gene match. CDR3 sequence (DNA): TGCAGTGCTAGATACGGGACTAGCGGGAGGTACGAGCAGTACGTC. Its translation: CSARYGTSGRYEQYV.

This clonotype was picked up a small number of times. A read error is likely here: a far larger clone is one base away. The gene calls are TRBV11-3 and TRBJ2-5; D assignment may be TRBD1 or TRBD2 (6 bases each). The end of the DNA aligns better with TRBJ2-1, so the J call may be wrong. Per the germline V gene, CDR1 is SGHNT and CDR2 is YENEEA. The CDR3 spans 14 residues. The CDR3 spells CASSSGGSCNEQFF. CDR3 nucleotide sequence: TGTGCCAGCAGCTCCGGGGGCTCCTGCAATGAGCAGTTCTTC.

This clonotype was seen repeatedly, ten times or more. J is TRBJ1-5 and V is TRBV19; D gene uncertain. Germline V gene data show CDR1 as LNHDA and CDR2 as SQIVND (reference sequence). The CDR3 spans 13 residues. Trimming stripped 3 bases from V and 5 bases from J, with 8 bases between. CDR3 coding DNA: TGTGCCAGTAGTATGTGGGTGTATCAGCCCCAGCATTTT. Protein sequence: CASSMWVYQPQHF. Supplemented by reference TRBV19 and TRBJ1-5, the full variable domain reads DGGITQSPKYLFRKEGQNVTLSCEQNLNHDAMYWYRQDPGQGLRLIYYSQIVNDFQKGDIAEGYSVSREKKESFPLTVTSAQKNPTAFYLCASSMWVYQPQHFGDGTRLSIL.

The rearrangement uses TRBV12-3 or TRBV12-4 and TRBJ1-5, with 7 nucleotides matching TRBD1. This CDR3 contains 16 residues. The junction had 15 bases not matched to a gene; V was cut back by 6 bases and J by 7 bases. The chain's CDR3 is CASRFGAGGIGQPQHF. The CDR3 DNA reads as TGTGCCAGCAGGTTTGGGGCAGGGGGGATCGGGCAGCCCCAGCATTTT.

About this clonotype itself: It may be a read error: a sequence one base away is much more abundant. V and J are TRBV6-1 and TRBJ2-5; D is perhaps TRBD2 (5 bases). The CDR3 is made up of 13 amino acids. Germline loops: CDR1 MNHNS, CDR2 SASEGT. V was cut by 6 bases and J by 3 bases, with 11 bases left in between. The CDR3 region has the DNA TGTGCCAGCAGGCGACTAACGGAAGAGACCCAGTACTTC. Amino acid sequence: CASRRLTEETQYF.

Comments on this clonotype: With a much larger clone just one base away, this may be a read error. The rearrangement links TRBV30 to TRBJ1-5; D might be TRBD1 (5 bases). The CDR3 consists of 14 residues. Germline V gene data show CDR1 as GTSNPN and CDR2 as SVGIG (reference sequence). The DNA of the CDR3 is TGTGCCTGGAGTGTACCGGCAGGGAATCGGCCCCAGCATTTT. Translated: CAWSVPAGNRPQHF. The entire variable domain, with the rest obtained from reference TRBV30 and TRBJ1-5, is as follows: SQTIHQWPATLVQPVGSPLSLECTVEGTSNPNLYWYRQAAGRGLQLLFYSVGIGQISSEVPQNLSASRPQDRQFILSSKKLLLSDSGFYLCAWSVPAGNRPQHFGDGTRLSIL.

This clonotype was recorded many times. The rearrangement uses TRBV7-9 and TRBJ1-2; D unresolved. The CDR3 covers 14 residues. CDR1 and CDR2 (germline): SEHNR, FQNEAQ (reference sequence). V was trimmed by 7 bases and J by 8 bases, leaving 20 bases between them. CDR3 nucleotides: TGTGCCAGCACTCAAGGCGAGGGCCCGGGGGGCTACACCTTC. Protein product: CASTQGEGPGGYTF.

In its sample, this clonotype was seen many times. The CDR3 nucleotides read TGTGCCAGCAGCTCTGCAGGGGGCGGGGTCTATGGCTACACCTTC. Protein product: CASSSAGGGVYGYTF. The rearrangement joins TRBV5-4 to TRBJ1-2; 8 bases fit TRBD1. With 3 bases clipped from V and 4 bases from J, the junction kept 8 bases outside the gene matches. Per the germline V gene, CDR1 is SGHNT and CDR2 is YYREEE (reference sequence). CDR3 length equals 15 residues.

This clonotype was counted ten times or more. CDR3 coding DNA: TGTGCCAGCAGCTTAGGATACTCGCCTTTAGCTTTTAATGAGCAGTTCTTC. This translates into CASSLGYSPLAFNEQFF. The rearrangement joins TRBV7-2 to TRBJ2-1; D remains unclear. CDR1 SGHTA and CDR2 FQGNSA come from the germline V gene. The CDR3 has 17 residues. The V gene lost 1 base and the J gene lost 7 bases, with 20 bases spanning the gap.

This CDR3 reads CASNHQTGYNSPLHF. The CDR3 nucleotides read TGTGCCAGCAACCACCAGACAGGGTATAATTCACCCCTCCACTTT. The V call is TRBV2, the J call TRBJ1-6, with 7 bases that match TRBD1. After removal of 7 bases from V and 4 bases from J, the junction contained 7 bases not matched to a gene. CDR3 length: 15 residues. Germline V gene lookup returns CDR1 SNHLY and CDR2 FYNNEI.

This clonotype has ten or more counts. CDR3 in amino acids: CSARDPPPGSYNEQFF. DNA for the CDR3: TGCAGTGCTAGAGACCCTCCCCCGGGGTCCTACAATGAGCAGTTCTTC. The chain carries TRBV20-1 and TRBJ2-1; D might be TRBD2 (5 bases). Trimming took 0 bases from V and 1 from J, leaving 13 bases between them. The CDR3 runs 16 residues. Germline assignment: CDR1 DFQATT and CDR2 SNEGSKA (reference sequence).

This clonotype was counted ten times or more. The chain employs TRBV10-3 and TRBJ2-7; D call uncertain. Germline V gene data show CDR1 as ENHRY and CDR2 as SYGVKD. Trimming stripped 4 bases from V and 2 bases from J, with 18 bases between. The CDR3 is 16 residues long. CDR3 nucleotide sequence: TGTGCCATCAGTGCCCTCGACGTCACGCCAACCTACGAGCAGTACTTC. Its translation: CAISALDVTPTYEQYF.

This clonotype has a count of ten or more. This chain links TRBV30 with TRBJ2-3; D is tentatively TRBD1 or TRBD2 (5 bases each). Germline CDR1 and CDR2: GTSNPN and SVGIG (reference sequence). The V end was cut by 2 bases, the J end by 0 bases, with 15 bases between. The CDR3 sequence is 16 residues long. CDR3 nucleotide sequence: TGTGCCTGGAGTTGGCCGGGGACGGTTAGCACAGATACGCAGTATTTT. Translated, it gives CAWSWPGTVSTDTQYF.

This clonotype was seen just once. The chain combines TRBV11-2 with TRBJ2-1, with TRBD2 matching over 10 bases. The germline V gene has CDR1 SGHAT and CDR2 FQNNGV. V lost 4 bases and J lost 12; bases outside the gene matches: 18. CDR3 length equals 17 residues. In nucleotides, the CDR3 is TGTGCCAGCAGCTGGGATCGTCGGCTAGCGGGAGAAGGTGGGCAGTTCTTC. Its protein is CASSWDRRLAGEGGQFF.